This TCR beta chain comes out of a study of beta chain features in type 1 diabetes. Findings and limits, study-wide: When Type 1 diabetes patients were examined, their TCRB CDR3s proved moderately but significantly shorter in all four CD4+ subsets.

Germline CDR1 KGHSH, CDR2 LQKENI. The CDR3 is 12 residues long. V shed 2 bases and J shed 3 bases, with 5 bases lying between them. Expressed TCRB transcripts were sequenced, since all the RNA that had been isolated was reverse transcribed. TCRdb keeps only in-frame clones here, not all; method: immunoSEQ multiplex PCR. The sample has 300,000 to 350,000 clones, roughly 9% seen once. In the case of this clone: The antigen remains undetermined.

The specimen sequenced was central memory CD4+ T cells from blood. This TCR derives from a man under 40 with type 1 diabetes. The chain links TRBV18 to TRBJ2-7; D is undetermined. The DNA of the CDR3 is TGTGCCAGCTCACCAAACAACTACGAGCAGTACTTC. This codes for CASSPNNYEQYF. Full variable domain (rest looked up from reference TRBV18 and TRBJ2-7): NAGVMQNPRHLVRRRGQEARLRCSPMKGHSHVYWYRQLPEEGLKFMVYLQKENIIDESGMPKERFSAEFPKEGPSILRIQQVVRGDSAAYFCASSPNNYEQYFGPGTRLTVT.